The present entry profiles one TCR beta chain with its context. Libraries were prepared by immunoSEQ multiplex PCR; TCRdb keeps only in-frame clonotypes and omits some of them. The sample consists of approximately 2.3 million clones, approximately 95% of them appearing once. This record belongs to a study of shared clonotypes between healthy human individuals. This clonotype was sampled from a man between 18 and 35 years old in good health. Some clones in this sample may be carry-over from other donors' samples. Sequencing was carried out using naive CD4+ T cells from PBMCs. Subset given: CD45RA+ positively selected.

The CDR3 is CASSGAGGPSEQYF. The CDR3 bases are TGTGCCAGCAGTGGGGCGGGAGGGCCTAGCGAGCAGTACTTC. The chain recombines TRBV28 with TRBJ2-7; 9 bases are shared with TRBD2. Germline-derived CDR1 and CDR2 are MDHEN and SYDVKM. The length of the CDR3 is 14 residues. V lost 5 bases and J lost 6; bases outside the gene matches: 8.